This T cell receptor (beta chain) was identified during a study of T cell changes during pregnancy in multiple sclerosis. The CDR3 extends over 14 amino acids. Germline-derived CDR1 and CDR2 are SGHNT and YYREEE (reference sequence). The ends lost 2 bases at V and 6 bases at J; junction bases unmatched: 5. Sequencing used immunoSEQ multiplex PCR; TCRdb keeps in-frame clones, though not all of them. The sample includes tens of thousands of clones, 91% of them seen just once. This receptor was identified in a female donor with multiple sclerosis, enrolled in a pregnancy study. The chain has TRBV5-4 and TRBJ2-1; 7 bases match TRBD1. Sample: CD8+ T cells from peripheral blood mononuclear cells, taken after pregnancy. The CDR3 here is CASSFGGTANEQFF. For the CDR3, the DNA is TGTGCCAGCAGCTTCGGTGGGACAGCCAATGAGCAGTTCTTC.